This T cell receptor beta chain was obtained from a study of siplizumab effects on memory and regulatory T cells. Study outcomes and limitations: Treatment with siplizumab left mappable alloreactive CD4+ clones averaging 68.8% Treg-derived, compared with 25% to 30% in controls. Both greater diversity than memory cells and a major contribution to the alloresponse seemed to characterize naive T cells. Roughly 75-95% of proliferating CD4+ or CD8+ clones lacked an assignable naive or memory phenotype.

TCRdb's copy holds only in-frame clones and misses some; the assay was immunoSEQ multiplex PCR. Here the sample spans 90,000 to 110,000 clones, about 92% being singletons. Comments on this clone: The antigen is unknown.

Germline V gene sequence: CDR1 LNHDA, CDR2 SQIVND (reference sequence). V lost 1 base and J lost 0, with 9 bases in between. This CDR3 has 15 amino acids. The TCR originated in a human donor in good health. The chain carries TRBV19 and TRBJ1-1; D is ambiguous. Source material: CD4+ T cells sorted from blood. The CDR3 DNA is TGTGCCAGTAGTATAGGTGGGAACATGAACACTGAAGCTTTCTTT. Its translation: CASSIGGNMNTEAFF.